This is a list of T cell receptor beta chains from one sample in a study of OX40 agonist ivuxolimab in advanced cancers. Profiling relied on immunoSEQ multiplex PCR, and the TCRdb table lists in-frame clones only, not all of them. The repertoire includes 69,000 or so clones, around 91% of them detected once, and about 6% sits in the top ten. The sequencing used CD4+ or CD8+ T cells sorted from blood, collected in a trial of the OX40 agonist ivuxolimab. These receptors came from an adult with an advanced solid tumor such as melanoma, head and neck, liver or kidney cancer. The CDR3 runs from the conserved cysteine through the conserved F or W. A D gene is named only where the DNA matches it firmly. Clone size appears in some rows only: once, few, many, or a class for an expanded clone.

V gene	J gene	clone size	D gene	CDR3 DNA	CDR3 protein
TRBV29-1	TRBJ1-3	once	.	TGCAGCGTTTACGGGACTCCGGGGGACACCATATATTTT	CSVYGTPGDTIYF
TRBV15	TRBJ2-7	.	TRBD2	TGTGCCACCAGCAGCCGGGGGGAATCCTACGAGCAGTACTTC	CATSSRGESYEQYF
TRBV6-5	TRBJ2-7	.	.	TGTGCCAGCAGTTGGACCTATGGAAACTACGAGCAGTACTTC	CASSWTYGNYEQYF
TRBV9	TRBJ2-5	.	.	TGTGCCAGCAGCGTACGGTCCCAAGAGACCCAGTACTTC	CASSVRSQETQYF
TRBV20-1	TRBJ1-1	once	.	TGCAGTGCCTGGGGGCTGACTGAAGCTTTCTTT	CSAWGLTEAFF
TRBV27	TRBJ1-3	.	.	TGTGCTTTACGGGGGCCAGGGGGAAACACCATATATTTT	CALRGPGGNTIYF
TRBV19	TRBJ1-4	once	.	TGTGCCAGTAGCACAGGGTCAACTAATGAAAAACTGTTTTTT	CASSTGSTNEKLFF
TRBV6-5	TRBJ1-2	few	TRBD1	TGTGCCAGCAGTTCCCGGGGACAGGGTGACGGCTACACCTTC	CASSSRGQGDGYTF
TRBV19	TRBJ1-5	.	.	TGTGCCAGTAGCGAACCCCTTCGGAGGAATCAGCCCCAGCATTTT	CASSEPLRRNQPQHF
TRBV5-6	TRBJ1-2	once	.	TGTGCCAGCAGCTTGGAGGAGAGATCCGCCTATGGCTACACCTTC	CASSLEERSAYGYTF
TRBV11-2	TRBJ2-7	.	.	TGTGCCAGCACCCCATTTATGATCCCGGCAGGGGCGCCCCACGAGCAGTACTTC	CASTPFMIPAGAPHEQYF
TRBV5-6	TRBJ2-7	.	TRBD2	TGTGCCAGCAGCTTGGCGCTAGCGGCCTACTACGAGCAGTACTTC	CASSLALAAYYEQYF
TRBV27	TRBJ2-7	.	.	TGTGCCAGCAGCAATAATCCAATACGGGACATGTACTACGAGCAGTACTTC	CASSNNPIRDMYYEQYF
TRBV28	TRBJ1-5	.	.	TGTGCCAGCATTACATCTAGGGGAGGCAATCAGCCCCAGCATTTT	CASITSRGGNQPQHF
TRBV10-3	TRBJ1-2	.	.	TGTGCCATCAGCCTCGACAGGCCCTCTAACTATGGCTACACCTTC	CAISLDRPSNYGYTF
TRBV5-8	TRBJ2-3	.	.	TGTGCCAGCAGCTTTGACACCAACACAGATACGCAGTATTTT	CASSFDTNTDTQYF
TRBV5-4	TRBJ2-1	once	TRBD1	TGTGCCAGCACCGGGACAGCAAACAGTGAGCAGTTCTTC	CASTGTANSEQFF
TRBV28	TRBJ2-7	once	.	TGTGCCAGCAGTTTAGATTTCGGCAGGGCCTCCTACGAGCAGTACTTC	CASSLDFGRASYEQYF
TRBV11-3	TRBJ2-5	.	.	TGTGCCAGCAGCGTAAACCGCCAAGAGACCCAGTACTTC	CASSVNRQETQYF
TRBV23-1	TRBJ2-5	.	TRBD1	TGCGCCAGCAGTCATGGGGGGACAGGGGGCTTCAGGCAAGAGACCCAGTACTTC	CASSHGGTGGFRQETQYF
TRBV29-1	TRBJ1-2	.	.	TGCAGCGTTGACTTGGCGGGGAGCGGCTACACCTTC	CSVDLAGSGYTF
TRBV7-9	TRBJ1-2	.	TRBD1	TGTGCCAGCAGCTTCTCACCGGGACAGGGAAGTGGCTACACCTTC	CASSFSPGQGSGYTF
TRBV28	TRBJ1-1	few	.	TGTGCCAGCAGCTTTACAGTTACTGAAGCTTTCTTT	CASSFTVTEAFF
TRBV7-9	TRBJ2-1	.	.	TGTGCCAGCAGCTTATTGTCCAGGAGCTCGGATGAGCAGTTCTTC	CASSLLSRSSDEQFF
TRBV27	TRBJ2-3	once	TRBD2	TGTGCCAGCAGTTTACTAGCGGGATACGCAGATACGCAGTATTTT	CASSLLAGYADTQYF
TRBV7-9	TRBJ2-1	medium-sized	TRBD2	TGTGCCAGCAGCCCCCTTACGGGAGGGCCTTCCAATGAGCAGTTCTTC	CASSPLTGGPSNEQFF
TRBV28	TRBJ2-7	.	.	TGTGCCAGCAGAACCGAGATCGACAGCTCCTACGAGCAGTACTTC	CASRTEIDSSYEQYF